These 16 T cell receptor beta chains originate from one sample sequenced in a study of blood T cells in healthy people across ages. Using a J-beta primer mix together with a sample-barcoded 5' primer, a second PCR was run for about 6 to 11 cycles. A single record per CDR3 protein comes from TCRdb applying MiXCR to the 5' RACE reads. The table lists roughly 1,500,000 distinct CDR3 sequences, around 42% of them singletons. Sequencing used blood. These receptors were obtained from a young woman in good health.

This clonotype was recorded a few times. The chain carries TRBV5-1 and TRBJ2-1; 12 nucleotides match TRBD2. Germline CDR1 SGHRS, CDR2 YFSETQ. There are 16 residues in the CDR3. V lost 4 bases and J lost 4; bases outside the gene matches: 6. CDR3 bases: TGCGCCAGCAGCCTCCGACTAGCGGGGGATTACAATGAGCAGTTCTTC. This sequence encodes CASSLRLAGDYNEQFF.

In regard to this clonotype: A read error is possible here, since a much larger clone lies one base away. This sequence joins TRBV7-2 and TRBJ2-1; the D call may be TRBD1 or TRBD2 (5 bases each). This CDR3 comprises 15 residues. CDR1 is SGHTA, CDR2 FQGNSA, per germline. The CDR3 reads CASSPGPNSYDEQFF. The CDR3 nucleotides read TGTGCCAGCAGCCCGGGGCCAAACTCCTACGATGAGCAGTTCTTC. The full variable domain, rest sourced from reference TRBV7-2 and TRBJ2-1, is GAGVSQSPSNKVTEKGKDVELRCDPISGHTALYWYRQSLGQGLEFLIYFQGNSAPDKSGLPSDRFSAERTGGSVSTLTIQRTQQEDSAVYLCASSPGPNSYDEQFFGPGTRLTVL.

The chain joins TRBV7-9 to TRBJ2-7, with TRBD1 matching over 7 bases. Germline lookup yields CDR1 SEHNR and CDR2 FQNEAQ (reference sequence). CDR3 length: 15 residues. The V and J ends lost 3 bases and 7 bases, in that order; junction bases with no gene match: 12. The CDR3 coding sequence is TGTGCCAGCAGCTTTTGGGACAGCCCTCCCAATGAGCAGTACTTC. Encoded protein: CASSFWDSPPNEQYF.

V and J are TRBV7-2 and TRBJ2-7; 9 bases match TRBD1. The V and J ends lost 5 bases and 4 bases, in that order; junction bases with no gene match: 6. The germline V gene encodes CDR1 SGHTA and CDR2 FQGNSA. The CDR3 totals 14 residues. CDR3 DNA: TGTGCCAGCAGCACCGGGACAGGGATGTACGAGCAGTACTTC. Its translation: CASSTGTGMYEQYF. Combining the CDR3 with reference TRBV7-2 and TRBJ2-7 gives the whole variable domain GAGVSQSPSNKVTEKGKDVELRCDPISGHTALYWYRQSLGQGLEFLIYFQGNSAPDKSGLPSDRFSAERTGGSVSTLTIQRTQQEDSAVYLCASSTGTGMYEQYFGPGTRLTVT.

V and J are TRBV9 and TRBJ1-1, with a tentative D call TRBD1 (5 bases). Trimming stripped 0 bases from V and 1 base from J, with 19 bases between. This CDR3 has 18 residues. Germline V CDR1 and CDR2: SGDLS, YYNGEE. The CDR3 region is CASSVGPLQGGGNTEAFF. DNA of the CDR3: TGTGCCAGCAGCGTAGGCCCCCTGCAGGGTGGGGGGAACACTGAAGCTTTCTTT.

This rearrangement joins TRBV12-3 or TRBV12-4 to TRBJ2-3; 12 bases align to TRBD2. The CDR3 contains 16 residues. With V trimmed by 6 bases and J by 1 base, 5 bases remained unmatched. The CDR3: CASRYLAGGRTDTQYF. CDR3 sequence (DNA): TGTGCCAGCAGATATCTAGCGGGGGGGCGCACAGATACGCAGTATTTT.

The chain couples TRBV29-1 to TRBJ1-4; possibly TRBD1 for D (6 bases). Germline CDR1 is SQVTM and CDR2 is ANQGSEA. CDR3 size: 14 residues. The ends were cut back, 2 bases at V and 7 bases at J, with 14 bases in the middle. CDR3: CSVEWAGVSEKLFF. The CDR3 DNA follows: TGCAGCGTTGAATGGGCAGGGGTGTCTGAAAAACTGTTTTTT.

The chain's CDR3 is CASSYEAPVAYEQYF. Written as DNA, the CDR3 is TGTGCCAGCAGTTATGAAGCCCCGGTAGCCTACGAGCAGTACTTC. The V call is TRBV6-5, the J call TRBJ2-7; D ambiguous. V lost 3 bases to trimming and J lost 2 bases, with 14 bases between them. The CDR3 sequence is 15 residues long. In germline, CDR1 is MNHEY, CDR2 SVGAGI.

This clonotype was recorded a few times. The chain carries TRBV20-1 and TRBJ1-2; D uncertain. Per germline, CDR1 DFQATT and CDR2 SNEGSKA (reference sequence). Trimming shortened V by 0 bases and J by 3 bases, and 14 bases separated the two germline ends. There are 15 residues in the CDR3. CDR3 DNA sequence: TGCAGTGCTAGAGATCACCGGTGGGGAGACTATGGCTACACCTTC. Its translation: CSARDHRWGDYGYTF.

This clonotype turned up a few times. The chain uses TRBV27 and TRBJ2-1; D is possibly TRBD1 or TRBD2 (5 bases each). CDR3 length: 14 residues. The germline V gene encodes CDR1 MNHEY and CDR2 SMNVEV (reference sequence). V dropped 8 bases and J dropped 6 bases, with 17 bases sitting between them. CDR3 nucleotides: TGTGCCAGCGTTCGGTTTGGGGGTCTCAATGAGCAGTTCTTC. It is translated as CASVRFGGLNEQFF.

The chain recombines TRBV20-1 with TRBJ2-4, with TRBD2 matching 8 bases. The J call could be wrong; TRBJ2-7 is a better fit for the DNA end. From germline, CDR1 is DFQATT and CDR2 SNEGSKA (reference sequence). This CDR3 spans 14 amino acids. The CDR3 is CSARASGRLHEQYF. The CDR3 nucleotides read TGCAGTGCTAGAGCGAGCGGGAGATTACACGAGCAGTACTTC.

The chain couples TRBV7-3 to TRBJ2-3; possible D gene TRBD1, 6 bases. The V gene's germline CDR1 is SGHTA and CDR2 FQGTGA. V dropped 5 bases and J dropped 5 bases, with 20 bases sitting between them. The CDR3 spans 16 residues. CDR3 amino acids: CASSPQSGHLVDTQYF. CDR3 sequence (DNA): TGTGCCAGCAGCCCCCAATCGGGACACTTAGTAGATACGCAGTATTTT.

There are a few counts of this clonotype. The rearrangement links TRBV24-1 to TRBJ2-5; D is undetermined. CDR1 is KGHDR and CDR2 is SFDVKD in the germline V gene. The CDR3 contains 13 residues. Trimming shortened V by 4 bases and J by 7 bases, and 12 bases separated the two germline ends. This chain's CDR3 is CATSETAFGTQYF. CDR3 bases: TGTGCCACCAGTGAAACGGCCTTCGGGACCCAGTACTTC.

This clonotype was recorded a few times. The chain recombines TRBV6-1 with TRBJ2-5; possibly TRBD1 or TRBD2 for D (6 bases each). V was cut by 3 bases and J by 6 bases, with 14 bases left in between. CDR1 is MNHNS, CDR2 SASEGT, per germline. The CDR3 totals 14 residues. The CDR3 loop is CASSDAGGVKTQYF. The CDR3 DNA follows: TGTGCCAGCAGTGATGCCGGGGGCGTCAAGACCCAGTACTTC.

This clonotype was seen a handful of times. The chain couples TRBV20-1 to TRBJ2-3; a possible D gene is TRBD2 (6 bases). CDR3 length: 13 residues. The V gene's germline CDR1 is DFQATT and CDR2 SNEGSKA (reference sequence). Trimming shortened V by 6 bases and J by 4 bases, and 14 bases separated the two germline ends. The CDR3 loop reads CSAGSGGSDTQYF. The CDR3 nucleotides are TGCAGTGCCGGTAGCGGCGGTTCAGATACGCAGTATTTT.

The V and J genes are TRBV10-3 and TRBJ2-5; 7 bases map to TRBD2. This CDR3 is built from 15 residues. V gave up 3 bases and J gave up 11 bases; unmatched junction bases: 15. CDR1 is ENHRY, CDR2 SYGVKD, per germline. CDR3 sequence (DNA): TGTGCCATCAGTGACGGGACGGACCCGGCGGGGGAGCAGTACTTC. It codes for CAISDGTDPAGEQYF.